A single sample is the source of the 8 T cell receptor beta chains below, sequenced in a study of cytomegalovirus exposure and HLA in healthy donors. Both 60 Vbeta primers and 13 Jbeta primers went into the PCR. Using immunoSEQ multiplex PCR, the repertoire was profiled, and TCRdb retains in-frame clones only, with some absent. The sample shows about 210,000 clones, and around 0.95% sits with its ten largest clones. The sequenced sample was PBMCs. These receptors came from a woman aged 25 to 39 in good health and CMV-seropositive.

V gene TRBV19 combines with J gene TRBJ1-5; perhaps TRBD1 as D (5 bases). In germline, CDR1 is LNHDA, CDR2 SQIVND (reference sequence). Trimming took off 3 bases at V and 1 base at J, with 19 bases between the two ends. This CDR3 has 18 residues. CDR3 sequence reads: CASSIPGGTGSSNQPQHF. The CDR3, as DNA: TGTGCCAGTAGTATTCCCGGGGGTACAGGCTCCAGCAATCAGCCCCAGCATTTT. The whole variable domain, filled in from reference TRBV19 and TRBJ1-5, reads DGGITQSPKYLFRKEGQNVTLSCEQNLNHDAMYWYRQDPGQGLRLIYYSQIVNDFQKGDIAEGYSVSREKKESFPLTVTSAQKNPTAFYLCASSIPGGTGSSNQPQHFGDGTRLSIL.

This chain connects TRBV20-1 to TRBJ1-2, with D perhaps matching TRBD1 (5 bases). The germline gives CDR1 DFQATT, CDR2 SNEGSKA (reference sequence). The CDR3 is 11 amino acids. V lost 5 bases and J 4 bases, leaving 8 bases between the germline ends. Written as DNA, the CDR3 is TGCAGTGCTGGGGGACTCTATGGCTACACCTTC. It is translated as CSAGGLYGYTF.

The chain combines TRBV5-6 with TRBJ2-1, with 7 bases matching TRBD2. The CDR3 is 12 residues long. The trim removed 2 bases at V and 15 bases at J, leaving 8 bases unmatched. Germline assignment: CDR1 SGHDT and CDR2 YYEEEE. The CDR3 sequence is CASSLGRAGRFF. The CDR3, as DNA: TGTGCCAGCAGCTTAGGGAGGGCGGGTAGGTTCTTC.

The gene calls are TRBV5-1 and TRBJ1-1, with 8 nucleotides matching TRBD1. This CDR3 is built from 17 residues. CDR1 and CDR2 from the germline V gene are SGHRS and YFSETQ. After removal of 5 bases from V and 2 bases from J, the junction contained 14 bases not matched to a gene. The CDR3 here is CASSESGGVPSNTEAFF. The DNA for the CDR3 is TGCGCCAGCAGTGAATCAGGGGGCGTACCGTCCAACACTGAAGCTTTCTTT. Full variable domain (remainder filled in from reference TRBV5-1 and TRBJ1-1): KAGVTQTPRYLIKTRGQQVTLSCSPISGHRSVSWYQQTPGQGLQFLFEYFSETQRNKGNFPGRFSGRQFSNSRSEMNVSTLELGDSALYLCASSESGGVPSNTEAFFGQGTRLTVV.

The chain links TRBV6-1 to TRBJ1-5, with a possible D match to TRBD1 (6 bases). V dropped 7 bases and J dropped 6 bases, with 13 bases sitting between them. The CDR3 is 13 amino acids. Germline V gives CDR1 MNHNS, CDR2 SASEGT. The CDR3 DNA reads as TGTGCCAGCACTCTTGGGGGCGGTCAGCCCCAGCATTTT. Translating it yields CASTLGGGQPQHF.

On this clone itself: The sample holds other DNA sequences that translate to the same CDR3. The V call is TRBV7-6, the J call TRBJ1-4, with D possibly being TRBD1 (5 bases). Germline assignment: CDR1 SGHVS and CDR2 FNYEAQ. Between the trimmed V and J ends, which lost 4 bases and 7 bases, there was a span of 16 bases. The CDR3 is made up of 15 amino acids. The CDR3 reads CASSWGDLKGEKLFF. The CDR3 DNA is TGTGCCAGCAGCTGGGGGGACCTTAAGGGTGAAAAACTGTTTTTT.

This chain uses TRBV5-1 with TRBJ1-4; TRBD1 matches 9 bases. Looked up from germline, CDR1 is SGHRS and CDR2 is YFSETQ. V trimming: 5 bases; J trimming: 8 bases; junction bases outside the gene matches: 10. CDR3 length: 15 residues. Here the CDR3 DNA reads TGCGCCAGCAGGGTACCGGGACAGGGCCGAGAAAAACTGTTTTTT. This codes for CASRVPGQGREKLFF.

The CDR3 DNA follows: TGTGCCAGCCTTCGGACATTAACGAGGACTGGCTACACCTTC. The encoded protein is CASLRTLTRTGYTF. V is TRBV6-1 and J is TRBJ1-2; tentatively, D is TRBD1 (5 bases). In germline, CDR1 is MNHNS, CDR2 SASEGT. The ends were cut back, 8 bases at V and 7 bases at J, with 20 bases in the middle. The CDR3 has 14 amino acids.